These 31 T cell receptor beta chains share one sample of origin, sequenced in a study of T cell responses to AZD1222 COVID-19 vaccine. The table came from immunoSEQ multiplex PCR; TCRdb's copy has only in-frame clones and leaves some out. The sample includes over 120,000 clones, just over 85% of them seen just once. The sample consisted of peripheral blood, taken 28 days after the second AZD1222 dose. The receptors were gathered from an adult who received the AZD1222 COVID-19 vaccine.

The V gene is TRBV28, the J gene TRBJ2-2, with D tentatively TRBD1 (6 bases). The CDR3 sequence is 15 residues long. Germline CDR1 MDHEN, CDR2 SYDVKM. V dropped 6 bases and J dropped 3 bases, with 14 bases sitting between them. CDR3 region: CASRPGQIYTGELFF. The CDR3 DNA reads TGTGCCAGCAGACCCGGACAGATATACACCGGGGAGCTGTTTTTT.

This sequence joins TRBV5-1 and TRBJ2-2; the match to TRBD1 covers 7 bases. This CDR3 comprises 14 residues. V lost 4 bases to trimming and J lost 4 bases; unmatched junction nucleotides: 4. In germline, CDR1 is SGHRS, CDR2 YFSETQ. CDR3 amino acids: CASSLGQLTGELFF. The CDR3 DNA is TGCGCCAGCAGCCTGGGACAGCTCACCGGGGAGCTGTTTTTT.

This clone has only one observation. This rearrangement joins TRBV6-4 to TRBJ2-2, with 7 bases matching TRBD2. Unmatched junction bases numbered 12, after V lost 10 bases and J lost 4 bases. Germline CDR1 and CDR2: MRHNA and SNTAGT. The CDR3 extends over 15 amino acids. CDR3 in DNA: TGTGCCACTCCTCCCGGGACTAAGGGCACCGGGGAGCTGTTTTTT. Translated, it gives CATPPGTKGTGELFF.

The CDR3 reads CASSPQRSSYNEQFF. The CDR3 DNA is TGTGCCAGCAGCCCACAGCGGAGCTCCTACAATGAGCAGTTCTTC. This chain connects TRBV7-2 to TRBJ2-1; possible D gene TRBD2, 5 bases. The V end lost 5 bases, the J end lost 0 bases, and 11 bases lay between the germline ends. There are 15 residues in the CDR3. Per germline, CDR1 SGHTA and CDR2 FQGNSA.

The J gene is TRBJ2-7, the V gene TRBV21-1; TRBD1, the table's D call, was not compared with the DNA. TRBV21-1 is designated a pseudogene. There are 14 residues in the CDR3. The CDR3 spells CASSKEQTLMEQYF. The CDR3 coding sequence is TGTGCCAGCAGCAAAGAACAGACCCTTATGGAGCAGTACTTC.

The chain recombines TRBV19 with TRBJ1-4; D is undetermined. The CDR3 extends over 14 amino acids. Germline V gives CDR1 LNHDA, CDR2 SQIVND (reference sequence). Trimming left V 5 bases short and J 7 bases short, with 14 bases between. This CDR3 reads CASSYLGVGEKLFF. CDR3 sequence (DNA): TGTGCCAGTAGTTACCTGGGAGTGGGTGAAAAACTGTTTTTT.

This sequence joins TRBV2 and TRBJ1-2, with 7 nucleotides matching TRBD1. The V gene's germline CDR1 is SNHLY and CDR2 FYNNEI. V lost 5 bases and J lost 1; bases outside the gene matches: 7. The CDR3 spans 15 residues. DNA for the CDR3: TGTGCCAGCAGTCTATGGACAGGCCTTAACTATGGCTACACCTTC. Amino acids: CASSLWTGLNYGYTF.

The chain links TRBV30 to TRBJ1-1, with D hard to call. CDR1 GTSNPN and CDR2 SVGIG come from the germline V gene (reference sequence). This CDR3 comprises 12 residues. V lost 1 base, J lost 5 bases, and 8 bases lay in between. The CDR3 DNA sequence: TGTGCCTGGAGTGAGATAGGGACTGAAGCTTTCTTT. Translated: CAWSEIGTEAFF.

The gene calls are TRBV28 and TRBJ2-2, with D unclear. V was cut by 3 bases and J by 5 bases, with 4 bases left in between. Germline V gene data show CDR1 as MDHEN and CDR2 as SYDVKM. The CDR3 length is 12 residues. The CDR3 nucleotides read TGTGCCAGCAGTTTCCCTACCGGGGAGCTGTTTTTT. Translation: CASSFPTGELFF. The full variable domain, with the rest looked up from reference TRBV28 and TRBJ2-2, is DVKVTQSSRYLVKRTGEKVFLECVQDMDHENMFWYRQDPGLGLRLIYFSYDVKMKEKGDIPEGYSVSREKKERFSLILESASTNQTSMYLCASSFPTGELFFGEGSRLTVL.

V and J are TRBV6-5 and TRBJ2-5, with D unresolved. This CDR3 is built from 13 residues. With 7 bases removed from V and 5 bases from J, the gap between germline ends came to 14 bases. CDR1 is MNHEY, CDR2 SVGAGI, per germline. CDR3 DNA sequence: TGTGCCAGCAACGAAATCAGAAGCGAGACCCAGTACTTC. Protein: CASNEIRSETQYF.

The chain carries TRBV27 and TRBJ2-3; no firm D call. The V and J ends lost 3 bases and 2 bases respectively, with 6 bases between them. The CDR3 totals 13 residues. Germline V gives CDR1 MNHEY, CDR2 SMNVEV (reference sequence). CDR3: CASSLLFTDTQYF. The CDR3 bases are TGTGCCAGCAGTTTGTTGTTCACAGATACGCAGTATTTT.

The chain links TRBV5-8 to TRBJ1-5; 9 nucleotides align to TRBD1. V dropped 4 bases and J dropped 6; count of bases not matched to a gene: 8. This CDR3 comprises 15 residues. CDR1 is SGHTS and CDR2 is YDEGEE in the germline V gene. The CDR3 DNA sequence: TGTGCCAGCAGCCCGGGACAGGGAGGGGTTCAGCCCCAGCATTTT. Amino acids: CASSPGQGGVQPQHF.

V gene TRBV5-4 combines with J gene TRBJ1-4, with 9 bases fitting TRBD1. CDR1 is SGHNT and CDR2 is YYREEE in the germline V gene (reference sequence). After removal of 4 bases from V and 8 bases from J, the junction contained 6 bases not matched to a gene. The CDR3 sequence is 14 residues long. CDR3 sequence (DNA): TGTGCCAGCAGCCTGGACAGGGGAGAGGAAAAACTGTTTTTT. Amino acid sequence: CASSLDRGEEKLFF.

The rearrangement uses TRBV3-1 (or the pseudogene TRBV3-2) and TRBJ2-2; D gene ambiguous. Germline assignment: CDR1 LGHDT and CDR2 YNNKEL (reference sequence). Trimming took off 1 base at V and 6 bases at J, with 6 bases between the two ends. The CDR3 is 13 residues long. CDR3 residues: CASSQVGAGELFF. The CDR3 DNA follows: TGTGCCAGCAGCCAAGTGGGCGCCGGGGAGCTGTTTTTT.

CDR3 DNA sequence: TGTGCCAGCAGCTTAGCGGGGGGGCTGGTAGATACGCAGTATTTT. It codes for CASSLAGGLVDTQYF. The chain is built from TRBV7-2 and TRBJ2-3, with a tentative D call TRBD2 (7 bases). V was cut by 0 bases and J by 5 bases, with 12 bases left in between. Germline V gives CDR1 SGHTA, CDR2 FQGNSA. The CDR3 has 15 residues.

This clone has more than one count but fewer than ten. The chain couples TRBV4-1 to TRBJ1-4; TRBD1 matches at 10 bases. V was clipped by 0 bases and J by 1 base; unmatched bases: 5. The V gene's germline CDR1 is MGHRA and CDR2 YSYEKL. The CDR3 totals 18 residues. The chain's CDR3 is CASSQERGDRGTNEKLFF. The CDR3 DNA reads as TGCGCCAGCAGCCAAGAGAGGGGGGACAGGGGAACTAATGAAAAACTGTTTTTT.

This chain connects TRBV15 to TRBJ1-2; the D gene is possibly TRBD1 (5 bases). This CDR3 is 13 amino acids long. Germline lookup yields CDR1 LNHNV and CDR2 YYDKDF (reference sequence). Trimming left V 1 base short and J 8 bases short, with 11 bases between. The DNA of the CDR3 is TGTGCCACCAGCAGAGGACCGGGGCGAGGCTACACCTTC. Translating it yields CATSRGPGRGYTF.

This chain links TRBV27 with TRBJ1-5, with 8 bases identical to TRBD1. The germline V gene encodes CDR1 MNHEY and CDR2 SMNVEV (reference sequence). The CDR3 extends over 16 amino acids. The V segment lost 2 bases and the J segment 7 bases; nucleotides outside the gene matches: 10. The CDR3 nucleotides are TGTGCCAGCAGTTTAAGGTCGGGGCAGGGGGCCCAGCCCCAGCATTTT. Amino acids: CASSLRSGQGAQPQHF.

This chain joins TRBV19 and TRBJ1-1, with 9 bases lining up with TRBD1. J lost 4 bases, V lost 7 bases, and 7 bases had no gene match. The CDR3 spans 14 residues. Germline assignment: CDR1 LNHDA and CDR2 SQIVND (reference sequence). The CDR3: CASTPQGAITEAFF. The CDR3 DNA is TGTGCCAGTACTCCACAGGGGGCTATCACTGAAGCTTTCTTT.

This sequence joins TRBV9 and TRBJ2-1; TRBD2 is a possible D gene (6 bases). Germline loops: CDR1 SGDLS, CDR2 YYNGEE. The CDR3 is made up of 15 amino acids. With 0 bases removed from V and 6 bases from J, the gap between germline ends came to 13 bases. In nucleotides, the CDR3 is TGTGCCAGCAGCGTAGTCGGAGGGACCTTCAATGAGCAGTTCTTC. Translating it yields CASSVVGGTFNEQFF. The full variable domain, completed using reference TRBV9 and TRBJ2-1, is DSGVTQTPKHLITATGQRVTLRCSPRSGDLSVYWYQQSLDQGLQFLIQYYNGEERAKGNILERFSAQQFPDLHSELNLSSLELGDSALYFCASSVVGGTFNEQFFGPGTRLTVL.

The chain is built from TRBV19 and TRBJ1-1; D might be TRBD1 (5 bases). Per the germline V gene, CDR1 is LNHDA and CDR2 is SQIVND (reference sequence). The germline V and J ends were trimmed by 0 bases and 5 bases, with 13 bases remaining between them. This CDR3 comprises 15 residues. CDR3 in amino acids: CASSIDPTVGTEAFF. The CDR3 nucleotides read TGTGCCAGTAGTATAGACCCGACAGTGGGTACTGAAGCTTTCTTT.

This clone was found a few times. The genes are TRBV11-3 and TRBJ2-1; 7 bases align to TRBD2. The germline V gene has CDR1 SGHNT and CDR2 YENEEA. This CDR3 is built from 18 residues. With 0 bases clipped from V and 3 bases from J, the junction kept 11 bases outside the gene matches. CDR3 nucleotide sequence: TGTGCCAGCAGCTTAGATAGCTTTGGACTAGGAAGCTACAATGAGCAGTTCTTC. Protein: CASSLDSFGLGSYNEQFF.

The chain is built from TRBV18 and TRBJ1-4, with TRBD1 as a possible D gene (5 bases). Germline-derived CDR1 and CDR2 are KGHSH and LQKENI. Trimming removed 2 bases at V and 5 bases at J, with 12 bases between. CDR3 size: 15 residues. CDR3 protein: CASSPGRQQNEKLFF. The CDR3 DNA follows: TGTGCCAGCTCACCAGGGCGACAGCAGAATGAAAAACTGTTTTTT.

The V gene is TRBV4-2, the J gene TRBJ1-6; TRBD1 matches at 10 bases. This CDR3 contains 16 residues. J was trimmed by 9 bases and V by 6 bases; bases with no gene match: 11. Germline CDR1 and CDR2: LGHNA and YNFKEQ. CDR3 amino acids: CASSLGGTGATSPLHF. DNA of the CDR3: TGTGCCAGCAGTCTCGGCGGGACAGGGGCTACTTCACCCCTCCACTTT.

The chain employs TRBV6-6 and TRBJ2-3; TRBD2 might be the D (7 bases). CDR3 length: 14 residues. Trimming took 6 bases from V and 6 from J, leaving 16 bases between them. Looked up from germline, CDR1 is MNHNY and CDR2 is SVGAGI (reference sequence). CDR3 residues: CASRERGAADTQYF. CDR3 nucleotides: TGTGCCAGCAGGGAACGGGGGGCGGCGGATACGCAGTATTTT.

J is TRBJ2-7 and V is TRBV6-5; D is perhaps TRBD1 or TRBD2 (7 bases each). V was shortened by 7 bases and J by 2 bases, with 12 bases between the two germline ends. The CDR3 consists of 13 residues. The germline CDR1 and CDR2 sequences are MNHEY and SVGAGI. The CDR3 sequence is CASTGGAPYEQYF. The CDR3 DNA sequence: TGTGCCAGCACAGGGGGGGCTCCCTACGAGCAGTACTTC.

The chain is built from TRBV11-2 and TRBJ1-6, with 7 bases matching TRBD1. This CDR3 region has 15 residues. Germline loops: CDR1 SGHAT, CDR2 FQNNGV. The junction had 6 bases not matched to a gene; V was cut back by 1 base and J by 9 bases. The CDR3 coding sequence is TGTGCCAGCAGCTTAGCTAGACAGGGCGCTTCACCCCTCCACTTT. Its translation: CASSLARQGASPLHF.

This chain links TRBV30 with TRBJ1-2; the D is unclear. Germline V CDR1 and CDR2: GTSNPN, SVGIG (reference sequence). V was shortened by 8 bases and J by 0 bases, with 16 bases between the two germline ends. CDR3 length equals 14 residues. The CDR3 DNA is TGTGCCCTCCTGTCTCGGGATCCTAACTATGGCTACACCTTC. Translating it yields CALLSRDPNYGYTF.

The rearrangement links TRBV30 to TRBJ1-2, with D possibly matching TRBD1 (5 bases). The CDR3 contains 11 residues. The germline CDR1 and CDR2 sequences are GTSNPN and SVGIG (reference sequence). CDR3 nucleotides: TGTGCAGTCGGTGGGGGCTATGGCTACACCTTC. This translates into CAVGGGYGYTF.

CDR3 loop: CASSLDRVHEQYF. In DNA, the CDR3 is TGTGCCAGCTCACTTGACAGGGTTCACGAGCAGTACTTC. The chain joins TRBV18 to TRBJ2-7; 7 bases are shared with TRBD1. This CDR3 is built from 13 residues. The J segment lost 5 bases and the V segment lost 4 bases, leaving 5 bases of the junction unmatched. The germline CDR1 and CDR2 sequences are KGHSH and LQKENI.

The chain uses TRBV6-2 or TRBV6-3 and TRBJ2-5, with D perhaps matching TRBD1 or TRBD2 (5 bases each). Trimming cost V 6 bases and J 5 bases, with 22 bases left between them. The CDR3 is 16 amino acids. The germline V gene encodes CDR1 MNHEY and CDR2 SVGEGT. This CDR3 is CASSLRPGPPWETQYF. DNA of the CDR3: TGTGCCAGCAGCCTCAGGCCGGGACCTCCCTGGGAGACCCAGTACTTC.